The rows below give T cell receptor beta chains drawn from one sample of a study of Graves' ophthalmopathy and Graves' hyperthyroidism. A single record per CDR3 protein comes from TCRdb applying MiXCR to the multiplex PCR reads. The sample holds approximately 160,000 distinct CDR3 sequences, over 35% seen once. Sequences were obtained from peripheral blood. These receptors were obtained from a woman aged 40-49 years with Graves' ophthalmopathy. CDR3s include the opening cysteine and the closing phenylalanine or tryptophan. Each record gives: J gene, clone size, D gene, V gene, CDR3 DNA, CDR3 protein. D genes are given only for firm matches. Rows give clone size only sometimes, using once, few, many, or a class for an expanded clone.

TRBJ1-1 | few | NA | TRBV10-2 | TGCGCCAGCAGTTTAGGGGGGACCACTGAAGCTTTCTTT | CASSLGGTTEAFF
TRBJ1-2 | many | NA | TRBV4-1 | TGCGCCAGCAGCCAACTTCTCCAGGGAGACTATGGCTACACCTTC | CASSQLLQGDYGYTF
TRBJ1-5 | many | NA | TRBV19 | TGTGCCAGTAGTATCTTACAGGGCGGCAATCAGCCCCAGCATTTT | CASSILQGGNQPQHF
TRBJ1-2 | many | NA | TRBV6-5 | TGTGCCAGCAGCCTCGGGGGGGGGTACTATGGCTACACCTTC | CASSLGGGYYGYTF
TRBJ1-5 | many | NA | TRBV19 | TGTGCCAGTAGTATATGGGGACACCTCAATCAGCCCCAGCATTTT | CASSIWGHLNQPQHF
TRBJ2-2 | many | NA | TRBV5-8 | TGTGCCAGCAGCTTGTTCAGGATTAACACCGGGGAGCTGTTTTTT | CASSLFRINTGELFF
TRBJ2-5 | many | NA | TRBV20-1 | TGCAGTGCTAGATGGATTCAAGAGACCCAGTACTTC | CSARWIQETQYF
TRBJ1-1 | many | NA | TRBV7-9 | TGTGCCAGCAGTCAAGGCTCTAACACTGAAGCTTTCTTT | CASSQGSNTEAFF
TRBJ1-1 | many | TRBD1 | TRBV27 | TGTGCCAGCAGTTTTCCTACAGGGGAAGAGGGCACTGAAGCTTTCTTT | CASSFPTGEEGTEAFF
TRBJ1-2 | many | NA | TRBV6-5 | TGTGCCAGCAGCTCGACCCCTGCCTATGGCTACACCTTC | CASSSTPAYGYTF
TRBJ1-1 | NA | NA | TRBV12-3/TRBV12-4 | TGTGCCAGCAGTTCACCGCCGGGAGTTGAAGCTTTCTTT | CASSSPPGVEAFF
TRBJ1-1 | many | NA | TRBV19 | TGTGCCAGTACCCGTGGGGGGCGAATGAACACTGAAGCTTTCTTT | CASTRGGRMNTEAFF
TRBJ1-1 | many | NA | TRBV2 | TGTGCCAGCACCGAACTGGGACCGCCGAACACTGAAGCTTTCTTT | CASTELGPPNTEAFF
TRBJ2-7 | many | NA | TRBV12-3/TRBV12-4 | TGTGCCAGCAGAGAAGCGGGTGAGGCCTACGAGCAGTACTTC | CASREAGEAYEQYF
TRBJ2-5 | NA | NA | TRBV6-1 | TGTGCCAGCAGTCCGGACTGGCGGGCGGAGACCCAGTACTTC | CASSPDWRAETQYF
TRBJ2-5 | many | NA | TRBV4-3 | TGCGCCAGCAGCCAAGATCCGGCAGGGCAAGGGACCCAGTACTTC | CASSQDPAGQGTQYF
TRBJ2-7 | NA | TRBD1 | TRBV4-1 | TGCGCCAGCAGCCTCGGGACAGGGCTCTACGAGCAGTACTTC | CASSLGTGLYEQYF
TRBJ1-2 | many | TRBD1 | TRBV16 | TGTGCCAGCAGCCAATCAATCACAGGGGTTGGCTACACCTTC | CASSQSITGVGYTF
TRBJ2-7 | many | NA | TRBV4-3 | TGCGCCAGCAGCCAAGACCTTAACTCCTACGAGCAGTACTTC | CASSQDLNSYEQYF
TRBJ2-5 | NA | NA | TRBV12-3/TRBV12-4 | TGTGCCAGCAGTTTAAGCGAGGAGACCCAGTACTTC | CASSLSEETQYF
TRBJ2-7 | NA | NA | TRBV7-3 | TGTGCCAGCAGCTTAACGAGTGGACTCCAGCTCCGGGAGCAGTACTTC | CASSLTSGLQLREQYF
TRBJ2-5 | NA | NA | TRBV7-2 | TGTGCCAGCAGCTATGTCCTCCAAGAGACCCAGTACTTC | CASSYVLQETQYF
TRBJ1-3 | many | TRBD1 | TRBV6-5 | TGTGCCAGCAGCCTCCCCCCGACAGGGGGAAACACCATATATTTT | CASSLPPTGGNTIYF
TRBJ1-6 | NA | TRBD1 | TRBV3-1 | TGTGCCAGCAGCCAGCGACCGGGACAGGGGTCACCCCTCCACTTT | CASSQRPGQGSPLHF
TRBJ2-7 | many | NA | TRBV9 | TGTGCCAGCAGCGTAGACTCGAACCCCTACGAGCAGTACTTC | CASSVDSNPYEQYF
TRBJ1-2 | once | TRBD1 | TRBV19 | TGTGCCAGCAGTGCCGCGACAGGGAGCTATGGCTACACCTTC | CASSAATGSYGYTF
TRBJ1-1 | NA | TRBD1 | TRBV12-3/TRBV12-4 | TGTGCCAGCAGCGGACAGGCCGACACTGAAGCTTTCTTT | CASSGQADTEAFF
TRBJ1-1 | many | NA | TRBV7-2 | TGTGCCAGCAGCTTGGGGGGAGGAGGGGACACTGAAGCTTTCTTT | CASSLGGGGDTEAFF
TRBJ2-4 | NA | TRBD2 | TRBV7-9 | TGTGCCAGCAGCTTGGAATCGCGGGAGGGCGGCATTCAGTACTTC | CASSLESREGGIQYF
TRBJ2-5 | once | TRBD2 | TRBV6-2/TRBV6-3 | TGTGCCAGCAAGGAGACTAGCGGGACAGTTCTCGGAGAGACCCAGTACTTC | CASKETSGTVLGETQYF
TRBJ2-7 | many | NA | TRBV29-1 | TGCAGCGTTGAAATCTCGATCGGGGGCGAGCAGTACTTC | CSVEISIGGEQYF
TRBJ1-2 | many | NA | TRBV28 | TGTGCCAGCAGCCCTACAGGGCAGACCCACTATGGCTACACCTTC | CASSPTGQTHYGYTF
TRBJ2-7 | NA | NA | TRBV27 | TGTGCCAGCACCCCTATGGGCCAACCTTACGAGCAGTACTTC | CASTPMGQPYEQYF
TRBJ1-1 | few | NA | TRBV6-5 | TGTGCCAGCAGTTACTCAGCCCTGACTCGGACTGAAGCTTTCTTT | CASSYSALTRTEAFF
TRBJ1-1 | NA | TRBD1 | TRBV2 | TGTGCCAGCAGAGAGGACAGGGGTAACACTGAAGCTTTCTTT | CASREDRGNTEAFF
TRBJ1-1 | many | NA | TRBV27 | TGTGCCAGCAGTCCAGGACCGTCCTGGAGTAACACTGAAGCTTTCTTT | CASSPGPSWSNTEAFF
TRBJ1-2 | many | NA | TRBV12-3/TRBV12-4 | TGTGCCAGCAGTTTAGGAGGTGGGGTCTATGGCTACACCTTC | CASSLGGGVYGYTF
TRBJ1-3 | many | NA | TRBV28 | TGTGCCAGCAGTTTATCCCAGGCCGCCTCTGGAAACACCATATATTTT | CASSLSQAASGNTIYF
TRBJ1-1 | NA | NA | TRBV6-2/TRBV6-3 | TGTGCCAGCAGTCCACCGGGGGGGAGAGGCACTGAAGCTTTCTTT | CASSPPGGRGTEAFF
TRBJ2-7 | NA | TRBD1 | TRBV6-2/TRBV6-3 | TGTGCCAGCAGAGAACCGGGACAGGGGTTCCTCGAGCAGTACTTC | CASREPGQGFLEQYF
TRBJ2-7 | many | TRBD2 | TRBV19 | TGTGCCAGTAGTATAGGGCCCCGGAGCGGGACCGCCTACGAGCAGTACTTC | CASSIGPRSGTAYEQYF
TRBJ1-1 | NA | NA | TRBV28 | TGTGCCAGCAGTTCCTTCTCCATTGGGCACACTGAAGCTTTCTTT | CASSSFSIGHTEAFF
TRBJ2-7 | NA | NA | TRBV27 | TGTGCCAGCAAAAAGGACGAGCAGTACTTC | CASKKDEQYF
TRBJ1-1 | medium-sized | NA | TRBV6-5 | TGTGCCAGCAGTTACTCCCGACAGAACACTGAAGCTTTCTTT | CASSYSRQNTEAFF
TRBJ1-1 | many | NA | TRBV19 | TGTGCCACCTTCTCGGGACAATCGAACACTGAAGCTTTCTTT | CATFSGQSNTEAFF
TRBJ1-2 | many | TRBD1 | TRBV12-3/TRBV12-4 | TGTGCCAGCCACTACAGGGGTAGCGGCTACACCTTC | CASHYRGSGYTF
TRBJ1-1 | many | TRBD1 | TRBV6-5 | TGTGCCAGCAGGGCCGACAGGGTGATGAACACTGAAGCTTTCTTT | CASRADRVMNTEAFF
TRBJ2-5 | many | NA | TRBV9 | TGTGCCAGCAGCTTGAGCGATCAAGAGACCCAGTACTTC | CASSLSDQETQYF
TRBJ1-2 | many | NA | TRBV5-5 | TGTGCCAGCAGCTTGATGGAAGGGAACTATGGCTACACCTTC | CASSLMEGNYGYTF
TRBJ1-2 | many | NA | TRBV20-1 | TGCAGTGCAAAGCAGGGTGAAGGCTACACCTTC | CSAKQGEGYTF
TRBJ2-7 | NA | TRBD2 | TRBV6-2/TRBV6-3 | TGTGCCAGCAGCTCCCAACGGGGGGGAAACGAGCAGTACTTC | CASSSQRGGNEQYF
TRBJ2-7 | many | NA | TRBV28 | TGTGCCAGCTCAACATTTTGGACCGACAGCTCCTACGAGCAGTACTTC | CASSTFWTDSSYEQYF
TRBJ1-1 | NA | NA | TRBV10-3 | TGTGCCATCACCTCGGGGGTAGGGACTGAAGCTTTCTTT | CAITSGVGTEAFF
TRBJ1-1 | NA | NA | TRBV7-9 | TGTGCCAGCAGCGACACGTGGGACACTGAAGCTTTCTTT | CASSDTWDTEAFF
TRBJ1-5 | many | TRBD1 | TRBV24-1 | TGTGCCACCAGTGACCCCGGACAGGACAATCAGCCCCAGCATTTT | CATSDPGQDNQPQHF
TRBJ2-6 | NA | TRBD1 | TRBV28 | TGTGCCAGCAGCCGGACAGGGGGCTTGGGGGCCAACGTCCTGACTTTC | CASSRTGGLGANVLTF
TRBJ2-7 | many | TRBD1 | TRBV7-9 | TGTGCCAGCAGCTTCCCGGGACAGACCTACGAGCAGTACTTC | CASSFPGQTYEQYF
TRBJ2-5 | NA | NA | TRBV28 | TGTGCCAGCAGTTTACCCACAGGGAACGGGGAGACCCAGTACTTC | CASSLPTGNGETQYF
TRBJ1-2 | many | TRBD1 | TRBV7-2 | TGTGCCAGCAGCCCCAGGAGACAGGGAAGTAGCTACACCTTC | CASSPRRQGSSYTF